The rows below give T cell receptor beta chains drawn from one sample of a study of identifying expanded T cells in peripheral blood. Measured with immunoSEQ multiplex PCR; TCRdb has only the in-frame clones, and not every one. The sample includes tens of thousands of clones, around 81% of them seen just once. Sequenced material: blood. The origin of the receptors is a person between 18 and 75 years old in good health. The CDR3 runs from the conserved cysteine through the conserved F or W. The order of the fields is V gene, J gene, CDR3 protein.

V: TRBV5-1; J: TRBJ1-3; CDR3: CASSLRQGGNTIYF
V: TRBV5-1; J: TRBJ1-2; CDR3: CASRLSTGTGVNGYTF
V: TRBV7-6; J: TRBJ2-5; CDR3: CASSHRGAGETQYF
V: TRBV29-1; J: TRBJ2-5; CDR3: CSVDSPGRVETQYF
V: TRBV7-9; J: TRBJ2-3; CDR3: CASSLATPSTDTQYF
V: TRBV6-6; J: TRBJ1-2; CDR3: CASANPGVGYTF
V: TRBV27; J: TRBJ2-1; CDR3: CASSSHPLRTASAYNEQFF
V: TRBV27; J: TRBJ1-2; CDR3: CASSRLGGTGYTF
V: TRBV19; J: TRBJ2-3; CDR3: CASSFTSGAPGTDTQYF
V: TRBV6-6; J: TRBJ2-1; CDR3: CASSLSGTSGRNEQFF
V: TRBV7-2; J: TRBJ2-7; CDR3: CASSSGTSGRGEQYF
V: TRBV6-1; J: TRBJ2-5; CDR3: CASTGLVDSKTQYF
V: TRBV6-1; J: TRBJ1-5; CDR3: CASSEPVTGSWQPQHF
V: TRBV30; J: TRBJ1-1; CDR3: CAWSKWGGGDTEAFF
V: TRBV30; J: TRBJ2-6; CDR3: CAWGMTTAGANVLTF
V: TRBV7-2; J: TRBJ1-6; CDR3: CASSGGGRGYNSPLHF
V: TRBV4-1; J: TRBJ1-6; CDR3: CASSQDRGQARIESPLHF
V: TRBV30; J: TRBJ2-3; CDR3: CAWSGKTSKTLDTQYF
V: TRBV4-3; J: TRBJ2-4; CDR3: CASSQEGGNIQYF
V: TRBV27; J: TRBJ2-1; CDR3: CASSPRGLAGPNEQFF
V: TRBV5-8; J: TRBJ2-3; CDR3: CASSLGPGKDF
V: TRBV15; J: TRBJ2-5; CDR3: CATSSEAGRKTQYF
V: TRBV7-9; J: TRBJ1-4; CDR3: CASSLGLRGTNEKLFF
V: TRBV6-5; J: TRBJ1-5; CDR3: CASSTDRADNQPQHF
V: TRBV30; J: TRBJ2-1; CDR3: CAWSRRQGLDEQFF
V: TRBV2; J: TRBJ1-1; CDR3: CASSVLPRDSDLNTEAFF
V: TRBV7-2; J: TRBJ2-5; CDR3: CASSPPPRETQYF
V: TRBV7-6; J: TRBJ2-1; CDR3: CASSLGPRDEQFF
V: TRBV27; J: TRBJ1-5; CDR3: CASSPTGGNQPQHF
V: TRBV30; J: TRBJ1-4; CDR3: CAWEAGEKLFF
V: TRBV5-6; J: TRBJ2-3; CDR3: CASSQGSTDTQYF
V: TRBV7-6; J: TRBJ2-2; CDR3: CASSLALSGSTGELFF
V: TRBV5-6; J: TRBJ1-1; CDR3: CASSLVPGANTEAFF
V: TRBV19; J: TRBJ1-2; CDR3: CASSIQGNYGYTF
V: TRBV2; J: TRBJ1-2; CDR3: CASSELQGANYGYTF
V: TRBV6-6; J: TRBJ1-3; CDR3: CASSSDGGFSGNTIYF
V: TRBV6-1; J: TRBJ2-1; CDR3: CASSLRVGQGGEQFF
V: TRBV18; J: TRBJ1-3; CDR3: CASSPQGAGNTIYF
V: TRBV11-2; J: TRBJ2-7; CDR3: CASSWGYEQYF
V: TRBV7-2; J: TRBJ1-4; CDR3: CASSPGRWINEKLFF
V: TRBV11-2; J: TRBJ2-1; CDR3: CASSSSGLAGRNEQFF
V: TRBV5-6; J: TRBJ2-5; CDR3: CASSLGPARETQYF
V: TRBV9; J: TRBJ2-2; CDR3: CASSAIAGGHNTGELFF
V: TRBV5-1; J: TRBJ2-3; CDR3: CASSVEGYDTQYF
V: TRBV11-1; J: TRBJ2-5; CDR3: CASSLEGASKETQYF
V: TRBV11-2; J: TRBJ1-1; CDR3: CASSRDRGVTEAFF
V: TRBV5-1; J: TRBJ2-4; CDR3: CASSLTGPNIQYF
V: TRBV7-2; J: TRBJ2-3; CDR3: CASSARLTSDTQYF
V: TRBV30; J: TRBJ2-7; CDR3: CAWSETGGPVGYEQYF
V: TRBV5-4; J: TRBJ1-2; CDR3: CASSLAGGHTYTF
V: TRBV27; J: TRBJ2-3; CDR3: CASSPGTYTDTQYF
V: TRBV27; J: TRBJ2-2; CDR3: CASSPYSGTSNTGELFF
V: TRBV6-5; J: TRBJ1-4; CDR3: CASRRGPSEKLFF
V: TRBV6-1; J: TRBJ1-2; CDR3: CASMTGGVGYTF
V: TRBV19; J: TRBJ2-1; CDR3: CASSRETYEQFF